This TCR beta chain is drawn from a study of cytomegalovirus exposure and HLA in healthy donors. Study-wide results and caveats: HLA alleles were associated with some 16,000 TCR beta sequences in a later analysis at 0.05 false discovery rate.

The CDR3 consists of 15 residues. V lost 7 bases to trimming and J lost 4 bases; unmatched junction nucleotides: 9. Germline CDR1 is SGHVS and CDR2 is FNYEAQ. The PCR had 60 Vbeta and 13 Jbeta primers. Study processing details: Approximately 12 million of the roughly 80 million unique TCR beta chains counted in a later analysis were shared. Only in-frame clones appear in the TCRdb table, and some are missing; sequencing was by immunoSEQ multiplex PCR. D and trimming were read from the DNA, whereas the V and J calls and clone size are those reported in that table. The sample holds roughly 130,000 clones; 74% are singletons and the top ten take approximately 5.4%. Donors showed nominal health when sampled, although they likely had unrecorded immune exposures. The table lists this clone with a few counts. The antigen remains unidentified.

This chain connects TRBV7-6 to TRBJ1-1; TRBD1 aligns across 10 bases. The clonotype was recovered from a woman in her forties or fifties in good health and CMV-seropositive. The source material was PBMCs. In nucleotides, the CDR3 is TGTGCCAGCACGCCCCGGGACAGGGGCCTCACTGAAGCTTTCTTT. Its translation is CASTPRDRGLTEAFF.